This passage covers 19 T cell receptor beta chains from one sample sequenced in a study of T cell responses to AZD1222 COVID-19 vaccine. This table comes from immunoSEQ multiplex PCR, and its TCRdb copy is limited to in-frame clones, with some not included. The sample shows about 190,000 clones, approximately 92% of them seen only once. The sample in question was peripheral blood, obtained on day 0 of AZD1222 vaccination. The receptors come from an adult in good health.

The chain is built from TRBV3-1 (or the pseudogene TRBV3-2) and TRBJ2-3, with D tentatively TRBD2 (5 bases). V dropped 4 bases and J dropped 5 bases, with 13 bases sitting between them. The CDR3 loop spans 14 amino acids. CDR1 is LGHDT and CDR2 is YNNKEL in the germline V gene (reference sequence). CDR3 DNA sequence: TGTGCCAGCAGCCGTGGTGCGGCGGGAGATACGCAGTATTTT. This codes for CASSRGAAGDTQYF.

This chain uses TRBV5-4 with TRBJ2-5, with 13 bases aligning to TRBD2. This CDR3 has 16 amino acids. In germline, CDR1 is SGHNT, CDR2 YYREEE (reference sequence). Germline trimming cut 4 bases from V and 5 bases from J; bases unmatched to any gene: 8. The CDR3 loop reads CASSPRTSGGQETQYF. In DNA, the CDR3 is TGTGCCAGCAGCCCGAGGACTAGCGGGGGTCAGGAGACCCAGTACTTC. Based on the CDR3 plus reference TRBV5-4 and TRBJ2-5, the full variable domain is ETGVTQSPTHLIKTRGQQVTLRCSSQSGHNTVSWYQQALGQGPQFIFQYYREEENGRGNFPPRFSGLQFPNYSSELNVNALELDDSALYLCASSPRTSGGQETQYFGPGTRLLVL.

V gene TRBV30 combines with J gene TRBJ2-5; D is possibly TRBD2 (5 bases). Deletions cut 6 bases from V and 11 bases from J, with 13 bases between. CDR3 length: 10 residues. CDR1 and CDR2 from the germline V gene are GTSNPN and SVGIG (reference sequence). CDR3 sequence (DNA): TGTGCCTGTCCGAGGGCCCCACAGTACTTC. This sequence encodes CACPRAPQYF.

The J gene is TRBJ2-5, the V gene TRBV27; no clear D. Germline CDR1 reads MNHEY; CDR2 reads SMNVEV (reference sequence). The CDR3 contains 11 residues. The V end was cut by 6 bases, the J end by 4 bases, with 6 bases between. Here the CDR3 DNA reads TGTGCCAGCAGACGAGGAGAGACCCAGTACTTC. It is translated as CASRRGETQYF.

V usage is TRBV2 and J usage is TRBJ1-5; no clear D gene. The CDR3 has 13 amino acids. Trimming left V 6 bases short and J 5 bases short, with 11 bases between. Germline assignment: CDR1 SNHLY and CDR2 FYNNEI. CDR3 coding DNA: TGTGCCAGCAGGGATCTTGAGGATCAGCCCCAGCATTTT. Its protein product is CASRDLEDQPQHF. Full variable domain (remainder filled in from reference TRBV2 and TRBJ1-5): EPEVTQTPSHQVTQMGQEVILRCVPISNHLYFYWYRQILGQKVEFLVSFYNNEISEKSEIFDDQFSVERPDGSNFTLKIRSTKLEDSAMYFCASRDLEDQPQHFGDGTRLSIL.

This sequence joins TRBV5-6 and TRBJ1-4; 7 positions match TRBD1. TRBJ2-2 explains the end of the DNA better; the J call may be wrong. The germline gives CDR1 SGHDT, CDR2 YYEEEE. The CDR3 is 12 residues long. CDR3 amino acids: CASSWGQGELFF. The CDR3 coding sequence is TGTGCCAGCAGCTGGGGACAGGGGGAGCTGTTTTTT.

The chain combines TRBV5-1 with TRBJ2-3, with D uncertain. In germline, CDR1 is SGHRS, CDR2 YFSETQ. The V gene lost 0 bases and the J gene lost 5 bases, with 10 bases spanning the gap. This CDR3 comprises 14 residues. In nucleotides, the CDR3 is TGCGCCAGCAGCTTGGACGGAAATCTAGATACGCAGTATTTT. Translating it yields CASSLDGNLDTQYF.

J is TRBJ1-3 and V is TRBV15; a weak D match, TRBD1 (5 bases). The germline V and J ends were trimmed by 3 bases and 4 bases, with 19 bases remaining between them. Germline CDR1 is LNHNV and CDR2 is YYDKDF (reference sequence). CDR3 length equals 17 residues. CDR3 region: CATSSNLGGGSGNTIYF. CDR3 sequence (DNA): TGTGCCACCAGCAGCAATCTTGGGGGGGGATCCGGAAACACCATATATTTT.

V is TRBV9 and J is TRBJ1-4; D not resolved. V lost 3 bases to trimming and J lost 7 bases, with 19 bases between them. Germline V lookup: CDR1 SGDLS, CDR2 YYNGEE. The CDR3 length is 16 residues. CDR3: CASSASPLSAREKLFF. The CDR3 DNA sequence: TGTGCCAGCAGCGCAAGTCCTCTGAGCGCGCGTGAAAAACTGTTTTTT.

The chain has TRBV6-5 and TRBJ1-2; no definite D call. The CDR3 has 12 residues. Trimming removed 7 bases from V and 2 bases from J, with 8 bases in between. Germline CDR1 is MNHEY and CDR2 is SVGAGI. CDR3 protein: CASKERNYGYTF. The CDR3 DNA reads TGTGCCAGCAAGGAGCGAAACTATGGCTACACCTTC.

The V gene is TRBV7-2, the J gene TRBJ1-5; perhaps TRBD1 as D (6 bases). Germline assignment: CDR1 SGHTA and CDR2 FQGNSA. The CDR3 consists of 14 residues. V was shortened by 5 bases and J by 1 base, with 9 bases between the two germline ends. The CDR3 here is CASSIRGSNQPQHF. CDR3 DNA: TGTGCCAGCAGCATCAGGGGAAGCAATCAGCCCCAGCATTTT. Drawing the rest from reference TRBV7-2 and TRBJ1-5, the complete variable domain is GAGVSQSPSNKVTEKGKDVELRCDPISGHTALYWYRQSLGQGLEFLIYFQGNSAPDKSGLPSDRFSAERTGGSVSTLTIQRTQQEDSAVYLCASSIRGSNQPQHFGDGTRLSIL.

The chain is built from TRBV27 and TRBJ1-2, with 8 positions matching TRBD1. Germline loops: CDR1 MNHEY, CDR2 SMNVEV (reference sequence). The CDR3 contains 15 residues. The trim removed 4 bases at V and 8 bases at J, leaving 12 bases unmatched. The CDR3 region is CASSSGTGRGRGYTF. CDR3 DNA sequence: TGTGCCAGCAGTTCAGGGACAGGCCGGGGCCGGGGCTACACCTTC.

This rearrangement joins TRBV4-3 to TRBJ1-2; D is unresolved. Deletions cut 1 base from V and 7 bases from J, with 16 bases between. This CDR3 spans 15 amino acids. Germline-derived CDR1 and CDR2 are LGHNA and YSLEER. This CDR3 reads CASSQAALWEGGYTF. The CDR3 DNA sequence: TGCGCCAGCAGCCAAGCGGCTCTCTGGGAGGGTGGCTACACCTTC.

This CDR3 reads CASSYTAGGRWEKLFF. In DNA, the CDR3 is TGTGCCAGCAGTTACACCGCAGGGGGCAGGTGGGAAAAACTGTTTTTT. The chain combines TRBV6-5 with TRBJ1-4; 8 nucleotides align to TRBD1. This CDR3 is built from 16 residues. From germline, CDR1 is MNHEY and CDR2 SVGAGI. V trimming: 2 bases; J trimming: 8 bases; junction bases outside the gene matches: 10.

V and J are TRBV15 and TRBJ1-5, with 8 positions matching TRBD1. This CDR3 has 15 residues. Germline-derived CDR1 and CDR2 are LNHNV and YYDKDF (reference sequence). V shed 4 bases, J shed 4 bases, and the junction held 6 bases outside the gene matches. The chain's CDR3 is CATSTDRGPNQPQHF. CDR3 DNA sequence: TGTGCCACCAGCACTGACAGGGGTCCAAATCAGCCCCAGCATTTT.

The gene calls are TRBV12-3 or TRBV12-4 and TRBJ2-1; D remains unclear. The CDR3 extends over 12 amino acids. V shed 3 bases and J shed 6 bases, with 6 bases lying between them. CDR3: CASSLGVNEQFF. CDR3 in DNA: TGTGCCAGCAGTTTGGGTGTCAATGAGCAGTTCTTC.

The DNA for the CDR3 is TGTGCCAGCAGTGGTTTCGGGGAGCTGTTTTTT. This encodes CASSGFGELFF. V usage is TRBV25-1 and J usage is TRBJ2-2, with D hard to call. Germline V gene lookup returns CDR1 MGHDK and CDR2 SYGVNS. The CDR3 is 11 amino acids. Trimming cost V 4 bases and J 7 bases, with 4 bases left between them.

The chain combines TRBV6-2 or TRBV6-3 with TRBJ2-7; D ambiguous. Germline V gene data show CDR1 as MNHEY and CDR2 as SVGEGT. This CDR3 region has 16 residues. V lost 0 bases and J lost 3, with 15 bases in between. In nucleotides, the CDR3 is TGTGCCAGCAGTTACTCGTCCACCGCCCACAGCTACGAGCAGTACTTC. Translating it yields CASSYSSTAHSYEQYF.

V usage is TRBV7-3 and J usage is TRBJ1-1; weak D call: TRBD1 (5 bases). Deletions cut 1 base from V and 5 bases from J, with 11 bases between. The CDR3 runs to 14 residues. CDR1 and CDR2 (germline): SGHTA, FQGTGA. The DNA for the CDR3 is TGTGCCAGCAGCTTAAAGGGGAGAGAGACTGAAGCTTTCTTT. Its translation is CASSLKGRETEAFF.